The rows below give T cell receptor beta chains drawn from one sample of a study of blood T cell repertoires in COVID-19. Profiled with immunoSEQ multiplex PCR; TCRdb holds only in-frame clones, not every one. The profile shows 200,000 to 250,000 clones, roughly 85% of them singletons. Sequencing was carried out using peripheral blood. All receptors come from a man over 45 who had recovered from COVID-19. Both conserved end residues are trimmed from each CDR3. Fields, in order: J gene, V gene, CDR3 protein.

TRBJ2-7	TRBV6-2/TRBV6-3	ASSYGGAAYEQY
TRBJ2-1	TRBV11-1	ASSLSRDTDYNEQF
TRBJ1-2	TRBV18	ASSPSRGRGYGYT
TRBJ2-1	TRBV30	AWDRGPYNEQF
TRBJ2-3	TRBV3-1/TRBV3-2	ASSPQARTDTQY
TRBJ2-3	TRBV28	ASSLSASGRTDTQY
TRBJ2-4	TRBV10-3	AISESLGQAKNIQY
TRBJ1-3	TRBV29-1	SVEDWHYSGNTIY
TRBJ1-1	TRBV27	ASTPRWLGGSTEAF
TRBJ1-4	TRBV28	ASSFSRQGPAEKLF
TRBJ2-2	TRBV5-8	ASSFGLAGTTGELF
TRBJ1-5	TRBV7-2	ASSTTGVSNQPQH
TRBJ1-6	TRBV3-1/TRBV3-2	ASSQERGTGSSNSPLH
TRBJ2-3	TRBV7-9	TSSLLSGRPADTQY
TRBJ2-2	TRBV3-1/TRBV3-2	ASSQDWGRPNTGELF
TRBJ1-3	TRBV28	ASRENRDRDSGNTIY
TRBJ2-1	TRBV27	ASSEILDPGHEQF
TRBJ1-6	TRBV3-1/TRBV3-2	ASSQIGKASPLH
TRBJ1-5	TRBV19	ASNGMAGNVGLGQPQH
TRBJ2-7	TRBV18	ASSLQEPYEQY
TRBJ1-2	TRBV11-2	ASSRGTAWEGYT
TRBJ1-2	TRBV6-5	ASTSFNYGYT
TRBJ2-3	TRBV27	ASSPYLAGDADTQY
TRBJ2-1	TRBV5-1	ASSLASGSSYNEQF
TRBJ2-7	TRBV30	ALRLQGTYEQY
TRBJ2-7	TRBV10-2	ASSGGGVKAYEQY
TRBJ2-4	TRBV3-1/TRBV3-2	ASSHWAGRTGKNIQY
TRBJ2-6	TRBV27	ASRLQGAGSGANVLT
TRBJ2-1	TRBV15	ATSRNSGPSSPSSYNEQF
TRBJ2-5	TRBV6-6	ASRQGRPGGETQY
TRBJ1-2	TRBV27	ASSRTGSNYGYT
TRBJ1-3	TRBV3-1/TRBV3-2	ASSPRASGNTIY
TRBJ2-7	TRBV29-1	SVEGQGNDEQY
TRBJ2-7	TRBV11-1	ASSQGTNSYEQY
TRBJ2-3	TRBV28	ASGLLSVSEGTDTQY
TRBJ2-7	TRBV19	ASSFSGRAVEQY
TRBJ1-2	TRBV6-5	ASSLRGLRPVGYT
TRBJ2-7	TRBV19	ASSGLYEQY
TRBJ2-5	TRBV28	ASSSRDRGKTQY
TRBJ2-1	TRBV19	ASSIGTSGIYEQF
TRBJ2-1	TRBV19	ASSRGLASSYNEQF
TRBJ2-3	TRBV5-1	ANPVGRAGAQRADTQY
TRBJ2-2	TRBV10-1	ASSVGGTGELF
TRBJ2-2	TRBV27	ASSFSGQGAGGELF
TRBJ1-2	TRBV30	AWSKGQGQYGYT
TRBJ2-5	TRBV9	ASSESSTTQETQY
TRBJ2-4	TRBV19	ASSMSGLSAKNIQY
TRBJ2-3	TRBV5-6	ASSMGGRRDTQY
TRBJ1-5	TRBV27	ASRPGQHGSNQPQH
TRBJ2-1	TRBV10-3	AISESAGTNNEQF